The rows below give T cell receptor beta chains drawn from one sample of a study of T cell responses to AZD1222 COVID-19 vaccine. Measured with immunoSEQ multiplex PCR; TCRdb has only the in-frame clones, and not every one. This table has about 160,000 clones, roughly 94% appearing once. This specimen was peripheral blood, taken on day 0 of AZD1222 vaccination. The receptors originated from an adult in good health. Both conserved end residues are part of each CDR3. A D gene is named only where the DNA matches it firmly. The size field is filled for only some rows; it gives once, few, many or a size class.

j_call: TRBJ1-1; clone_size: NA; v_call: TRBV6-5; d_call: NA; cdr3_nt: TGTGCCAGCAGTTACCTGGGCGGGGGGAACGCTGAAGCTTTCTTT; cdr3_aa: CASSYLGGGNAEAFF
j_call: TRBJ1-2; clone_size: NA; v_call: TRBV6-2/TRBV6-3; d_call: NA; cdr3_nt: TGTGCCAGCAGTTACTCCCATAGCTACACCTTC; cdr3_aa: CASSYSHSYTF
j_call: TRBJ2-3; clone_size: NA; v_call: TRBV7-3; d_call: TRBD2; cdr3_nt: TGTGCCAGCAGCCCTAGCGGGAGCGGCACAGATACGCAGTATTTT; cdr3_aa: CASSPSGSGTDTQYF
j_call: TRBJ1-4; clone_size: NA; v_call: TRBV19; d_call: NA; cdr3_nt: TGTGCCAGTAGTCTCCGGGACCGGGGGAATGAAAAACTGTTTTTT; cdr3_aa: CASSLRDRGNEKLFF
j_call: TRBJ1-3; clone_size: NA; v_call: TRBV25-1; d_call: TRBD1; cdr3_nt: TGTGCCAGCAGTTCCCTCAACGAGGGGGCCTACTCTGGAAACACCATATATTTT; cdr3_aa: CASSSLNEGAYSGNTIYF
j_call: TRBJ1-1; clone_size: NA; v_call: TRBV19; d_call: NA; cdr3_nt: TGTGCCAGTAGTTCGACGGGGGCTTGGAACACTGAAGCTTTCTTT; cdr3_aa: CASSSTGAWNTEAFF
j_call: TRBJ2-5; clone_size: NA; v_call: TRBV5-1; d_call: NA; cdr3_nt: TGCGCCAGCAGCTTGGAGGGGCCATATCCTGAGACCCAGTACTTC; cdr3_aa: CASSLEGPYPETQYF
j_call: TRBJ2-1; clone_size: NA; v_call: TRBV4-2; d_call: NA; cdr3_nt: TGTGCCAGCAGCCCCCGGAGGAGCGGGTACCTCATCAATGAGCAGTTCTTC; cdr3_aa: CASSPRRSGYLINEQFF
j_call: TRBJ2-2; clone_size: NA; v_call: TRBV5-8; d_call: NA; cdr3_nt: TGTGCCAGCAGCTTACCGGGACATTCGAACACCGGGGAGCTGTTTTTT; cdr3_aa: CASSLPGHSNTGELFF
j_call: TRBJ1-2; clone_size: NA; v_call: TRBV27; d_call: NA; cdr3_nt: TGTGCCAGCAGTTTATCAGGAAACTATGGCTACACCTTC; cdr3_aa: CASSLSGNYGYTF
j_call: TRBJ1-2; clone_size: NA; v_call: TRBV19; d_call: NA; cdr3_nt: TGTGCCAGTAGTCGGACCGGGACGGTCTATGGCTACACCTTC; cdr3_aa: CASSRTGTVYGYTF
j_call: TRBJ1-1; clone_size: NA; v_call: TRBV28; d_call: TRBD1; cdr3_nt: TGTGCCAGCAGTTTATATCCCGGGACAGAGCTGAACACTGAAGCTTTCTTT; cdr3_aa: CASSLYPGTELNTEAFF
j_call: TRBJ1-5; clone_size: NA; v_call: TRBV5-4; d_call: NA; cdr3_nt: TGTGCCACTCAGAAACAGGGAGGCAATCAGCCCCAGCATTTT; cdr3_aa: CATQKQGGNQPQHF
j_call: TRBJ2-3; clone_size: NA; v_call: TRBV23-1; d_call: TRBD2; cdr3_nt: TGCGCCAGCAGTCAATCGTCTAGCGGGGGGGCGAGAGATACGCAGTATTTT; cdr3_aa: CASSQSSSGGARDTQYF
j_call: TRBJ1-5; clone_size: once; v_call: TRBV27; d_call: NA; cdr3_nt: TGTGCCAGCAGTATTGACAGCTTTCATAGCAATCAGCCCCAGCATTTT; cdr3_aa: CASSIDSFHSNQPQHF
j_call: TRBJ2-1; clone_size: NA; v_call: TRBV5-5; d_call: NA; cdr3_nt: TGTGCCAGCAGCCCGCCGGTGGGGGAGCAGTTCTTC; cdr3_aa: CASSPPVGEQFF
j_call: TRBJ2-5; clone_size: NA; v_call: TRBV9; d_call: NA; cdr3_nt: TGTGCCAGCAGTCCCGAGTGGGAGACCCAGTACTTC; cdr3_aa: CASSPEWETQYF
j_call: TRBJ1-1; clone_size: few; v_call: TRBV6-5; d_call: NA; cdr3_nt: TGTGCCAGCAGTTACGCGCAGGGGACTGAAGCTTTCTTT; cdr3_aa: CASSYAQGTEAFF
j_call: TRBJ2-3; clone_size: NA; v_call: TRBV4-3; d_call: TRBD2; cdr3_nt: TGCGCCAGCAGCCAAGATCCCCTAGCGGGAGGGTTTTCTAGCACAGATACGCAGTATTTT; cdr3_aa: CASSQDPLAGGFSSTDTQYF
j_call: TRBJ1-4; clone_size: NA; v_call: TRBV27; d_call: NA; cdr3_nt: TGTGCCAGCAGTGACTCCGGGACGGTTTTACAAACTAATGAAAAACTGTTTTTT; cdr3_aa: CASSDSGTVLQTNEKLFF
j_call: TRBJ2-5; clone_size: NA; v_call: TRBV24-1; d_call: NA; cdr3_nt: TGTGCCACCAGTGATTTAGTTGGTCAGCAGCAAGAGACCCAGTACTTC; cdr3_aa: CATSDLVGQQQETQYF
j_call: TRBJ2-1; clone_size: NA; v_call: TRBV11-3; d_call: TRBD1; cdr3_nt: TGTGCCAGCAGCTTAATGACAGGGGCCGGGAATGAGCAGTTCTTC; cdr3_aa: CASSLMTGAGNEQFF
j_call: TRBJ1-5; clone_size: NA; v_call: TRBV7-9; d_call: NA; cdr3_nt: TGTGCCAGCAGCTTGGGGGGGTCGTCTCAGCCCCAGCATTTT; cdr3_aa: CASSLGGSSQPQHF
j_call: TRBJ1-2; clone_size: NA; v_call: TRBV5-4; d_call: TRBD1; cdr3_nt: TGTGCCAGCAGCTTGACAGGGGGCGCGAATGGCTACACCTTC; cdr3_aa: CASSLTGGANGYTF
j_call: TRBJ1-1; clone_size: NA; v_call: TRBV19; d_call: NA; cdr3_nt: TGTGCCAGTTGGTTTGGGACTGAAGCTTTCTTT; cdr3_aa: CASWFGTEAFF
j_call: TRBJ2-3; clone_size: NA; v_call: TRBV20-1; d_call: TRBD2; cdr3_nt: TGCAGTGCAAGTAGCGGGGGGGGCTTAGATACGCAGTATTTT; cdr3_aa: CSASSGGGLDTQYF
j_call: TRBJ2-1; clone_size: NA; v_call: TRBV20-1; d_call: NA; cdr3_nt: TGCAGTGCTCCCAGCCATGAGCAGTTCTTC; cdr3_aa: CSAPSHEQFF
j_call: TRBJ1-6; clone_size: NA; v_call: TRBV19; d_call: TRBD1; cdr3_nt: TGTGCCAGTAGTTGGGACAGCAATTCACCCCTCCACTTT; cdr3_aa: CASSWDSNSPLHF
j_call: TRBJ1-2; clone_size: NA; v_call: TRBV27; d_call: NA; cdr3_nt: TGTGCCAGCAGTCCCATATCTCAGGGGAACTATGGCTACACCTTC; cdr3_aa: CASSPISQGNYGYTF
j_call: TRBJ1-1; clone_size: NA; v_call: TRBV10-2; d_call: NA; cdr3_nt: TGCGCCAGCCGCGATCCAACCCCTTGGGGGACTGAAGCTTTCTTT; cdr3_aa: CASRDPTPWGTEAFF
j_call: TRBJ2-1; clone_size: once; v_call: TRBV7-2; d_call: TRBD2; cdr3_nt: TGTGCCAGCAGCTTAGGGGCGGGGGGGATTTATGAGCAGTTCTTC; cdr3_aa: CASSLGAGGIYEQFF
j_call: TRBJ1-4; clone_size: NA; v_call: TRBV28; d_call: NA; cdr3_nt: TGTGCCACCACCCCGGGGAAGAATGAAAAACTGTTTTTT; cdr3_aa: CATTPGKNEKLFF
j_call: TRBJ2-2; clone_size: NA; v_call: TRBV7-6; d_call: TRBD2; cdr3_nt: TGTGCCAGCAGCCGAGGGAGCGGGAGTTTTGGCGGGGAGCTGTTTTTT; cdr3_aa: CASSRGSGSFGGELFF
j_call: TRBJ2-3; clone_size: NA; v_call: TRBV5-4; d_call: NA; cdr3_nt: TGTGCCAGCAGCTTTTCCCCCTCAGATACGCAGTATTTT; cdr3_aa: CASSFSPSDTQYF
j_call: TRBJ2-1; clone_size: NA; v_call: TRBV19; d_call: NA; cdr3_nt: TGTGCCAGTAGTTACGGGAGCTACAATGAGCAGTTCTTC; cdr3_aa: CASSYGSYNEQFF
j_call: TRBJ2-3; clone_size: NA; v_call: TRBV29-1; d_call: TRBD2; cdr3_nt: TGCAGCGTTGAAGTGGTGGCGGGAGAAGGGGATACGCAGTATTTT; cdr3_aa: CSVEVVAGEGDTQYF
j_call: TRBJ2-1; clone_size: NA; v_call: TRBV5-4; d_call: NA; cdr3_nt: TGTGCCAGCAGCTTGCAAGGTGGCATTGAGCAGTTCTTC; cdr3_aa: CASSLQGGIEQFF
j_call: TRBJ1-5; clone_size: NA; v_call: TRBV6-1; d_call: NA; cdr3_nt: TGTGCCAGCAGTGAAAACAGCAACAATCAGCCCCAGCATTTT; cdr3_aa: CASSENSNNQPQHF
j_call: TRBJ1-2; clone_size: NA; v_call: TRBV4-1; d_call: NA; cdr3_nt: TGCGCCAGCAGCCCCCAAGGTACAGGCCTCTATGGCTACACCTTC; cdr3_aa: CASSPQGTGLYGYTF
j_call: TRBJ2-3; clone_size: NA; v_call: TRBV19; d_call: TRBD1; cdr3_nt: TGTGCCAGTAGTATAGTTTTGAGGGACAGGGGGTACACAGATACGCAGTATTTT; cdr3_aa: CASSIVLRDRGYTDTQYF
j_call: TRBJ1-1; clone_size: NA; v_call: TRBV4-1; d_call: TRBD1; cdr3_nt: TGCGCCAGCAGCCAAACATACAGGGGAGAGACTGAAGCTTTCTTT; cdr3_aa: CASSQTYRGETEAFF
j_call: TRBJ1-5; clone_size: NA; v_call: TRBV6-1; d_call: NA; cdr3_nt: TGTGCCAGCAGTGAGAAGGGACTCGGGGATCAGCCCCAGCATTTT; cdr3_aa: CASSEKGLGDQPQHF
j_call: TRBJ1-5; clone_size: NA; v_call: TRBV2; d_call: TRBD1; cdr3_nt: TGTGCCAGCAGCCCGGGACAGGGGCGGAGGTATAGCAATCAGCCCCAGCATTTT; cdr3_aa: CASSPGQGRRYSNQPQHF
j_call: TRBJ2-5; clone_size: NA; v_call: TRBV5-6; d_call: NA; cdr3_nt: TGTGCCAGCAGCTCTAGGGCGTGGGAGACCCAGTACTTC; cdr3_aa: CASSSRAWETQYF
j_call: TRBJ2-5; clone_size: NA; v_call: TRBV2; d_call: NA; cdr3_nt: TGTGCCAGTCACAGGGACCAAGAGACCCAGTACTTC; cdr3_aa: CASHRDQETQYF
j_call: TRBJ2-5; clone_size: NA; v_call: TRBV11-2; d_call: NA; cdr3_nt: TGTGCCAGCAGCTTAGTAAGCAACCAAGAGACCCAGTACTTC; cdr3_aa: CASSLVSNQETQYF
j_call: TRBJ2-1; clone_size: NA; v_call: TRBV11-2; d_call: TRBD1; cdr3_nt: TGTGCCAGCAGCCGGGGGACAGGAGCCTACAATGAGCAGTTCTTC; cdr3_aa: CASSRGTGAYNEQFF
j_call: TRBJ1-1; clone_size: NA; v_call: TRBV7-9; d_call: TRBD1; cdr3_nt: TGTGCCAGCAGCGACAGGGTCCCGAACACTGAAGCTTTCTTT; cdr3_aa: CASSDRVPNTEAFF
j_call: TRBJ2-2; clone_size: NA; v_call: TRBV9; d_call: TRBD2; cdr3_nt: TGTGCCAGCAGCCCTCCGGTAGGACTAGCGGGAGGTCACACCGGGGAGCTGTTTTTT; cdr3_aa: CASSPPVGLAGGHTGELFF
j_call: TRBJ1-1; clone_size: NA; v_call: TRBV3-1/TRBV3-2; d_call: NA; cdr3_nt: TGTGCCAGCAGCCAGAGCGGATACACTGAAGCTTTCTTT; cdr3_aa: CASSQSGYTEAFF
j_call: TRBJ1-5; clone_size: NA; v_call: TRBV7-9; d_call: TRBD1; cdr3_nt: TGTGCCAGCAGCTTCGGGACAGGGCGGAATCAGCCCCAGCATTTT; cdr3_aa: CASSFGTGRNQPQHF
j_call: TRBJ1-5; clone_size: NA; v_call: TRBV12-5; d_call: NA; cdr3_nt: TGTGCTAGTGGAAGTTGGCAGCCCCAGCATTTT; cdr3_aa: CASGSWQPQHF
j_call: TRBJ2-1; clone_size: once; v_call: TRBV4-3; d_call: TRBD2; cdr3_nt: TGCGCCAGCAGGGAGGGACTAGCGTTTGGTGAGCAGTTCTTC; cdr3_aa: CASREGLAFGEQFF
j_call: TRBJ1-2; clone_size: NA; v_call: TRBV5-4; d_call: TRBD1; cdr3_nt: TGTGCCAGCAGCTTGGGCGACAGGGGATACTATGGCTACACCTTC; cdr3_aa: CASSLGDRGYYGYTF